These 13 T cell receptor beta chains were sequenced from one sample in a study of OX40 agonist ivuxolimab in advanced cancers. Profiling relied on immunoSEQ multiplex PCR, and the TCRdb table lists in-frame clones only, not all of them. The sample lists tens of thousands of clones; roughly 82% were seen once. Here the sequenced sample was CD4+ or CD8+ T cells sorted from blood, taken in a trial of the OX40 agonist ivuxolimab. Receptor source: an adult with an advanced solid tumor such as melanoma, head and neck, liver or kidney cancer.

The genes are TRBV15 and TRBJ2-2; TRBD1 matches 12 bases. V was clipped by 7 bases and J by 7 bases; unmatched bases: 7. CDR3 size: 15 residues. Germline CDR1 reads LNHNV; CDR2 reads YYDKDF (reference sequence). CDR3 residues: CATNRDRGLGGELFF. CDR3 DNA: TGTGCCACCAACAGGGACAGGGGGCTGGGCGGGGAGCTGTTTTTT.

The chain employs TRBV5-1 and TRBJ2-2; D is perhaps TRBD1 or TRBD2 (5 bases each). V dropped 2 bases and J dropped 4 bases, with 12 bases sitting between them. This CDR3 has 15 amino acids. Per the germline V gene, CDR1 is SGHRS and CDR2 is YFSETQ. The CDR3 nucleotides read TGCGCCAGCAGCTTATATACAGGAGGCACCGGGGAGCTGTTTTTT. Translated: CASSLYTGGTGELFF.

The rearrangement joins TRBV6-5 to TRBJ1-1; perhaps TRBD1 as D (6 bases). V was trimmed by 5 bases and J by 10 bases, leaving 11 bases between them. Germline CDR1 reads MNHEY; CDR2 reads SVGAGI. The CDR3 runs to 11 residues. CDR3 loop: CASSPGDGAFF. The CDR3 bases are TGTGCCAGCAGTCCAGGGGACGGAGCTTTCTTT.

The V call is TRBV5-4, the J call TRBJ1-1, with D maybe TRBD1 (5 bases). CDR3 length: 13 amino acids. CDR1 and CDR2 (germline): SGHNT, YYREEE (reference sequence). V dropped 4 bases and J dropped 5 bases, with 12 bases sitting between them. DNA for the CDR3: TGTGCCAGCAGCGTCGAGCGGGGGACTGAAGCTTTCTTT. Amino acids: CASSVERGTEAFF.

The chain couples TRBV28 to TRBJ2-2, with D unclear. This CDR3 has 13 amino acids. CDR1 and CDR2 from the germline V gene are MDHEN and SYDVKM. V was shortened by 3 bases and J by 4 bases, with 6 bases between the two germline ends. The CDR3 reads CASSFLVTGELFF. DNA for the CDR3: TGTGCCAGCAGTTTTCTTGTCACCGGGGAGCTGTTTTTT.

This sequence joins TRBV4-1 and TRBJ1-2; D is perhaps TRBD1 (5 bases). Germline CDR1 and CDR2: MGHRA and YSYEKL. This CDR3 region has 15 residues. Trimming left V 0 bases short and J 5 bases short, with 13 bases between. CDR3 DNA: TGCGCCAGCAGCCAAGAAGCGGCAGGGTGGTATGGCTACACCTTC. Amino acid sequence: CASSQEAAGWYGYTF.

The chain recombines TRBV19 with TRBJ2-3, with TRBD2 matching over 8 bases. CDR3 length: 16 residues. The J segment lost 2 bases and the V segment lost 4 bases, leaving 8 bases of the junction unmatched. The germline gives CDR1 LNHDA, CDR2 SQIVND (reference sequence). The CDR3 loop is CASSTLSGADTDTQYF. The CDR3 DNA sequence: TGTGCCAGTAGTACCCTTAGCGGGGCGGACACAGATACGCAGTATTTT.

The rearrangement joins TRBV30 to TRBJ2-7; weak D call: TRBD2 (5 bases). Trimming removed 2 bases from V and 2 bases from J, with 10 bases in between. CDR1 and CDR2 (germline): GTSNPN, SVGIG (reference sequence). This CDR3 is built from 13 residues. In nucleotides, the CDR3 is TGTGCCTGGAGTATCTCAGCGGCCTACGAGCAGTACTTC. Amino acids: CAWSISAAYEQYF.

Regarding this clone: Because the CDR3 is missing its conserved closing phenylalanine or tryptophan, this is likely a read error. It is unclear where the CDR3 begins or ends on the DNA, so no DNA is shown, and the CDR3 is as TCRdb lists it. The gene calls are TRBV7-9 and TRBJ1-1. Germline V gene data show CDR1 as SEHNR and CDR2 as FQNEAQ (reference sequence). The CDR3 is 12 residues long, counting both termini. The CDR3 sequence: CASSLANEPQSL.

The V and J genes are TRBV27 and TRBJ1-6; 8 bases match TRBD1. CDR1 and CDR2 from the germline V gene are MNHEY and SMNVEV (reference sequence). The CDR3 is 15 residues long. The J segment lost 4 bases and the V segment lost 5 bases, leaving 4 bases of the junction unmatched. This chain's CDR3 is CASSEQGVYNSPLHF. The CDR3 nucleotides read TGTGCCAGCAGTGAACAGGGGGTGTATAATTCACCCCTCCACTTT.

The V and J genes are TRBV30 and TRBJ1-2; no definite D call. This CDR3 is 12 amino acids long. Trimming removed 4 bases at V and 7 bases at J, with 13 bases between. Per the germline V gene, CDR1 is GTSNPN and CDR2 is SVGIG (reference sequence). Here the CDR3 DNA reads TGTGCCTGGACGAAGGAGGGAGGTGGCTACACCTTC. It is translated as CAWTKEGGGYTF.

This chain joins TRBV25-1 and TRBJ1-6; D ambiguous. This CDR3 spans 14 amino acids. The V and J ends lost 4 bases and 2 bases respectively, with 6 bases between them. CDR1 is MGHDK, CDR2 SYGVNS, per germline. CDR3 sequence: CASSGDTYNSPLHF. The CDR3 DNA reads TGTGCCAGCAGTGGTGACACCTATAATTCACCCCTCCACTTT. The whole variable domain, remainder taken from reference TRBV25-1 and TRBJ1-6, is EADIYQTPRYLVIGTGKKITLECSQTMGHDKMYWYQQDPGMELHLIHYSYGVNSTEKGDLSSESTVSRIRTEHFPLTLESARPSHTSQYLCASSGDTYNSPLHFGNGTRLTVT.

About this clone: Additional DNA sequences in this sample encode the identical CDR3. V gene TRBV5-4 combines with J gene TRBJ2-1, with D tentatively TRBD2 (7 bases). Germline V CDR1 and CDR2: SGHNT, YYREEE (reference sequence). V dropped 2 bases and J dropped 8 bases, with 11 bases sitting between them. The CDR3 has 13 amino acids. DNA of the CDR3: TGTGCCAGCAGCTTAAGGGGGGGGGATGAGCAGTTCTTC. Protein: CASSLRGGDEQFF.